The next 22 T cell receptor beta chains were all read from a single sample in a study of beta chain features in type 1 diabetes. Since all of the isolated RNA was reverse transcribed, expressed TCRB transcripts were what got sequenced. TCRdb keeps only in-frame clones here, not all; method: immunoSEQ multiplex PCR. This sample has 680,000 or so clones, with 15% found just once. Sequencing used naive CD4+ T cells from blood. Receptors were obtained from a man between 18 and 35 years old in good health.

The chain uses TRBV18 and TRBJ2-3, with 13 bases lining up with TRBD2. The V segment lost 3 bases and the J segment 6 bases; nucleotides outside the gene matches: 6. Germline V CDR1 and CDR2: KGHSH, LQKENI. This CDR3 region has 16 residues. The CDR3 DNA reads TGTGCCAGCTCACCCGGACTAGCGGGGGCTAGGGATACGCAGTATTTT. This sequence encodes CASSPGLAGARDTQYF.

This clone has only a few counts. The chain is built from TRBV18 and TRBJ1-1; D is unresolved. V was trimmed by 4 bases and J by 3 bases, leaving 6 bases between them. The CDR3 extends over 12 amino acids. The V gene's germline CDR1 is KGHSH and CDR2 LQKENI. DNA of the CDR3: TGTGCCAGCTCACTCAGCCACACTGAAGCTTTCTTT. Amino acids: CASSLSHTEAFF.

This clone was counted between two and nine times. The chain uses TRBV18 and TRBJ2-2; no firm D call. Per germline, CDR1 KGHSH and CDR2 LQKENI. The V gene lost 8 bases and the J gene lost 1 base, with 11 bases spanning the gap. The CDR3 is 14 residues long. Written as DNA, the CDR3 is TGTGCCAGCCCCGTGGCGGTGAACACCGGGGAGCTGTTTTTT. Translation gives CASPVAVNTGELFF.

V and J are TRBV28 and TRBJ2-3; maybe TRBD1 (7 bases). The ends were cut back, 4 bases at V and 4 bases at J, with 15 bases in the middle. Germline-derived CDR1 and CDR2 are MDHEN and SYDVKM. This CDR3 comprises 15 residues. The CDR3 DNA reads TGTGCCAGCAGTTCAGGGGGGCCAAGGGCAGATACGCAGTATTTT. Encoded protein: CASSSGGPRADTQYF.

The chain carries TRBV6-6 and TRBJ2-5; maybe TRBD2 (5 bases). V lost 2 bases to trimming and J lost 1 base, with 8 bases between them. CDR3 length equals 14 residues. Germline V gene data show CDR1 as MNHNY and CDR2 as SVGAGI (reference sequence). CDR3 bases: TGTGCCAGCAGTTACGCGGGCAGCCAAGAGACCCAGTACTTC. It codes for CASSYAGSQETQYF.

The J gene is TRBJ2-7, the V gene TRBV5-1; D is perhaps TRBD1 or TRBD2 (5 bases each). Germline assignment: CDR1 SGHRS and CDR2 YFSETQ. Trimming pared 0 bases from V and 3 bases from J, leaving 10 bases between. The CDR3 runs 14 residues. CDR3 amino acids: CASSLERGGYEQYF. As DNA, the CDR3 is TGCGCCAGCAGCTTGGAACGGGGCGGCTACGAGCAGTACTTC.

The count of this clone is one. The CDR3 loop reads CASSLFWGRGYEQYF. CDR3 nucleotides: TGTGCCAGCAGTTTATTCTGGGGGCGCGGCTACGAGCAGTACTTC. V is TRBV27 and J is TRBJ2-7; weak D call: TRBD1 (6 bases). The V end lost 1 base, the J end lost 3 bases, and 13 bases lay between the germline ends. The CDR3 is made up of 15 amino acids. Germline lookup yields CDR1 MNHEY and CDR2 SMNVEV (reference sequence).

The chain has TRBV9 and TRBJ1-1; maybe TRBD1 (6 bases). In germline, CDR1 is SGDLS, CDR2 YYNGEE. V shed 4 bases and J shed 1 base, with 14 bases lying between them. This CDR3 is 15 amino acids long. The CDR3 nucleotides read TGTGCCAGCAGCAATACGGGACACCCGAACACTGAAGCTTTCTTT. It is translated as CASSNTGHPNTEAFF.

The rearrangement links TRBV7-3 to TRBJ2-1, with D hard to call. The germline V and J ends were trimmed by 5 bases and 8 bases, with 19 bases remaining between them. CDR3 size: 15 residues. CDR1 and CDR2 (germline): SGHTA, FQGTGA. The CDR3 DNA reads TGTGCCAGCAGCCAGTCTCTAGGTAGAGCCGATGAGCAGTTCTTC. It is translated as CASSQSLGRADEQFF.

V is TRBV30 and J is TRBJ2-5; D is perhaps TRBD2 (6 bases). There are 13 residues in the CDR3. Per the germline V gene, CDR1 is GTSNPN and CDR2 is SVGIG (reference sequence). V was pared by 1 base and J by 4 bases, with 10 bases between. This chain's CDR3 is CAWSGLGGETQYF. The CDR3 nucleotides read TGTGCCTGGAGTGGATTGGGGGGAGAGACCCAGTACTTC. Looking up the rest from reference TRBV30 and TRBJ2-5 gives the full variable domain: SQTIHQWPATLVQPVGSPLSLECTVEGTSNPNLYWYRQAAGRGLQLLFYSVGIGQISSEVPQNLSASRPQDRQFILSSKKLLLSDSGFYLCAWSGLGGETQYFGPGTRLLVL.

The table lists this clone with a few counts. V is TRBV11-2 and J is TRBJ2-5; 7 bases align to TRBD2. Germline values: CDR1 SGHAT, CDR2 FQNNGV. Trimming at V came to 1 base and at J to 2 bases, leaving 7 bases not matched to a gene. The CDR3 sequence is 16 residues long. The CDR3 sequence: CASSLVGLAAQETQYF. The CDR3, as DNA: TGTGCCAGCAGCTTAGTCGGTCTAGCGGCACAAGAGACCCAGTACTTC.

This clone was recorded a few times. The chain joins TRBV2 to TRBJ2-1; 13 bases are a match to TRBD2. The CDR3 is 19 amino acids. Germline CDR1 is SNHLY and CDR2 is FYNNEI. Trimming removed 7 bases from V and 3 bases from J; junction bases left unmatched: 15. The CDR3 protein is CASTYPGLAGRPDYNEQFF. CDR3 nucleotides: TGTGCCAGCACCTATCCGGGACTAGCGGGACGGCCTGACTACAATGAGCAGTTCTTC.

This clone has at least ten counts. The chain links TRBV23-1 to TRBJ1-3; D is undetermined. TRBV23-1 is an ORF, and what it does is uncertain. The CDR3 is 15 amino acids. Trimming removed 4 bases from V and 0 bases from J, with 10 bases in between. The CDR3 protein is CASSPSSDSGNTIYF. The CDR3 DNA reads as TGCGCCAGCAGTCCATCCTCGGACTCTGGAAACACCATATATTTT.

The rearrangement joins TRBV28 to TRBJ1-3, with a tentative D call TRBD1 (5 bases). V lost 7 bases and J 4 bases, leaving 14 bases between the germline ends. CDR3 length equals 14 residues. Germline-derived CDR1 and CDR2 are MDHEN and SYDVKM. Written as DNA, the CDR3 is TGTGCCAGCAATGGGGGATTTTTCGGAAACACCATATATTTT. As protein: CASNGGFFGNTIYF.

For the CDR3, the DNA is TGTGCCAGCAGCCCTCGGCCTGGACAGGGCGGCTACACCTTC. This gives the protein CASSPRPGQGGYTF. The chain recombines TRBV6-5 with TRBJ1-2, with TRBD1 identical over 8 bases. From germline, CDR1 is MNHEY and CDR2 SVGAGI. The CDR3 runs 14 residues. The J segment lost 8 bases and the V segment lost 6 bases, leaving 11 bases of the junction unmatched.

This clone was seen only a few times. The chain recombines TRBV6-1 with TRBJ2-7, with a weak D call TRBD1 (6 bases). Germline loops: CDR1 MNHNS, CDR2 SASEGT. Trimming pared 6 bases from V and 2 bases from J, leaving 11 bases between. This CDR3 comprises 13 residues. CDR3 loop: CASSATGPYEQYF. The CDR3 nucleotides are TGTGCCAGCAGCGCCACAGGGCCCTACGAGCAGTACTTC.

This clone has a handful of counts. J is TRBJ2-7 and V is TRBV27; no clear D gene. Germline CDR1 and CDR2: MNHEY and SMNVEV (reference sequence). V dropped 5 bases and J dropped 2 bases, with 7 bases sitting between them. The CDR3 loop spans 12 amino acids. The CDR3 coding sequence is TGTGCCAGCAGTACTTATCCCTACGAGCAGTACTTC. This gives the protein CASSTYPYEQYF.

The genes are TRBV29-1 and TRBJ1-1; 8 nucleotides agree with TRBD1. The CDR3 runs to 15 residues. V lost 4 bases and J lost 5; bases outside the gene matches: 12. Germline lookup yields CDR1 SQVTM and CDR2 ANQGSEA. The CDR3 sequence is CSVVAQGTGSTEAFF. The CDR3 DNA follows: TGCAGCGTTGTAGCTCAGGGGACAGGTAGTACTGAAGCTTTCTTT.

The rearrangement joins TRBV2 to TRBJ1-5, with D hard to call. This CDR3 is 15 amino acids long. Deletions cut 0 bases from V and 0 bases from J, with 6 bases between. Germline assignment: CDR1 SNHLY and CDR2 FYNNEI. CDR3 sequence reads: CASSEAGYSNQPQHF. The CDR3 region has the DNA TGTGCCAGCAGTGAAGCGGGTTATAGCAATCAGCCCCAGCATTTT. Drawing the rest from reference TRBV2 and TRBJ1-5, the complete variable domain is EPEVTQTPSHQVTQMGQEVILRCVPISNHLYFYWYRQILGQKVEFLVSFYNNEISEKSEIFDDQFSVERPDGSNFTLKIRSTKLEDSAMYFCASSEAGYSNQPQHFGDGTRLSIL.

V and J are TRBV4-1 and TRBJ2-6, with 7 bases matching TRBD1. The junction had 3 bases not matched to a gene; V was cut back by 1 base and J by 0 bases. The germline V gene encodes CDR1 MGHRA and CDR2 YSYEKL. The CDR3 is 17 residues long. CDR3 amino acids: CASSQVGQYSGANVLTF. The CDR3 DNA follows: TGCGCCAGCAGCCAAGTGGGACAGTACTCTGGGGCCAACGTCCTGACTTTC.

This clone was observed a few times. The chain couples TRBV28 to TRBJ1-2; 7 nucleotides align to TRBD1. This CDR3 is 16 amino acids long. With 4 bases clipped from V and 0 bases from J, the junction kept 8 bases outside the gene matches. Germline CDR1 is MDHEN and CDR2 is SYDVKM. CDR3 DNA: TGTGCCAGCAGTTCCCTGGGACAGCAAACTAACTATGGCTACACCTTC. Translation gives CASSSLGQQTNYGYTF.

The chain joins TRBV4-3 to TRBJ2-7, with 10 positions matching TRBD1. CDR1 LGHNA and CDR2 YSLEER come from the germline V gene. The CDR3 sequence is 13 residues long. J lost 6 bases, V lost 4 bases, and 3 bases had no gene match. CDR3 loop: CASSLTGGIEQYF. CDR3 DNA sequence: TGCGCCAGCAGCCTGACAGGGGGCATCGAGCAGTACTTC.